This T cell receptor (beta chain) emerged from a study of blood T cell repertoires in COVID-19. Per the original methods: The authors estimated nucleated cell counts from reference gene primer amplification. Produced via immunoSEQ multiplex PCR; TCRdb's table is partial and in-frame only. The D gene and trimming were derived from the DNA, and the V and J assignments and clone size from that table. The sample comprises just over 250,000 clones, around 87% of which are singletons, and 2% to 2.5% rests with the top ten. V was trimmed by 1 base and J by 3 bases, leaving 9 bases between them. Germline V CDR1 and CDR2: KGHSH, LQKENI. The CDR3 totals 14 residues.

Sequenced material: peripheral blood. The chain is built from TRBV18 and TRBJ1-1; the D gene is possibly TRBD1 (5 bases). The TCR sequence derives from a woman between 50 and 59 years old with acute or convalescent COVID-19. CDR3: CASSPRSRDTEAFF. The DNA of the CDR3 is TGTGCCAGCTCACCACGCAGCAGGGACACTGAAGCTTTCTTT.